One T cell receptor beta chain is described in this entry. Its antigen is not known. TCRdb keeps only in-frame clones here, not all; method: immunoSEQ multiplex PCR. The sample holds 120,000 to 150,000 clones, approximately 80% seen once. CDR1 is LNHNV and CDR2 is YYDKDF in the germline V gene (reference sequence). The V and J ends lost 5 bases and 4 bases respectively, with 13 bases between them. CDR3 length equals 14 residues. This entry comes from a study of cytotoxic CD8 clonotypes in ibrutinib-treated CLL. General study results and limits: Ibrutinib response saw clonality rise, and progression saw it return toward baseline. Starting clonality was above that of age-matched healthy donors and tracked circulating CD8+ T-cell counts.

V usage is TRBV15 and J usage is TRBJ2-3; weak D call: TRBD1 (5 bases). Sequenced material: PBMCs, taken after 12 months of ibrutinib treatment. The clonotype originates from a human donor with chronic lymphocytic leukemia. The CDR3 sequence is CATSAGHTADTQYF. Written as DNA, the CDR3 is TGTGCCACCAGCGCTGGACATACTGCAGATACGCAGTATTTT.